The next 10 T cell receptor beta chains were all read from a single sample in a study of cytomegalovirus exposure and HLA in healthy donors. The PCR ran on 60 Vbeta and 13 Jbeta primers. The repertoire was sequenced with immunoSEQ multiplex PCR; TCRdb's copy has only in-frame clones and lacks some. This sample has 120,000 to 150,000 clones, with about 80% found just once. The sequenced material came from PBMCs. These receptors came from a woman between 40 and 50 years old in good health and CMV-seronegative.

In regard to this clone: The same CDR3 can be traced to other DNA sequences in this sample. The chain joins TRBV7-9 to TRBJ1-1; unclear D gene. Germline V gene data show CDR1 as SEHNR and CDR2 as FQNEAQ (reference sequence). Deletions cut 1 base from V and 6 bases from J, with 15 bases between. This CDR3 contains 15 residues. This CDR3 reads CASSLGDVGGPEAFF. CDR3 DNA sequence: TGTGCCAGCAGCTTAGGAGACGTGGGAGGACCTGAAGCTTTCTTT.

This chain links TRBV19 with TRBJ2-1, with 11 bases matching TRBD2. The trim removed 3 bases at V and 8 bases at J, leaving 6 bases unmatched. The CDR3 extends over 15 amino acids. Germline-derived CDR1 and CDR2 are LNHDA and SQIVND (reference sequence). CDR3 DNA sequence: TGTGCCAGTAGTATGACTAGCGGGAATATCGATGAGCAGTTCTTC. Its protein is CASSMTSGNIDEQFF.

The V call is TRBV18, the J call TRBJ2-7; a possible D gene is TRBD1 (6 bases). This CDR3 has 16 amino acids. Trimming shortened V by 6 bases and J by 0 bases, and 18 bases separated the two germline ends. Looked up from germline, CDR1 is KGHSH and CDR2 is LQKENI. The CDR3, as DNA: TGTGCCAGCTCTCCGAGCTCTACAGGGTTCTCCTACGAGCAGTACTTC. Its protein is CASSPSSTGFSYEQYF.

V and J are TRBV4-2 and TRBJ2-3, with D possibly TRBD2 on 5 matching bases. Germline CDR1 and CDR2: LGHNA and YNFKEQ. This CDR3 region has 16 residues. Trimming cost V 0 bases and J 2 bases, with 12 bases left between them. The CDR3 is CASSQDRKRPTDTQYF. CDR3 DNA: TGTGCCAGCAGCCAAGATAGGAAGCGGCCCACAGATACGCAGTATTTT.

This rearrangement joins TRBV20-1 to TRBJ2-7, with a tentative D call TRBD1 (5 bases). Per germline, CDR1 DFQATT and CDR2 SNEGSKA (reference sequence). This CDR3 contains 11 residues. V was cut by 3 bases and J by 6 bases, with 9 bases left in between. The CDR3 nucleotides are TGCAGTGCTAGTGGGCAGGGCGAGCAGTACTTC. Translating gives CSASGQGEQYF.

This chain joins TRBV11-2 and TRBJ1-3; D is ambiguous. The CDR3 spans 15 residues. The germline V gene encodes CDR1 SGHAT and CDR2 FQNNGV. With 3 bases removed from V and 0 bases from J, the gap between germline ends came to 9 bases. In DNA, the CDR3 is TGTGCCAGCAGCTTTAACGGGTACTCTGGAAACACCATATATTTT. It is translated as CASSFNGYSGNTIYF.

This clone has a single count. The DNA for the CDR3 is TGTGCCAGCAGCTTAAGGGGACAGGGTGTTAACTACACCTTC. Translated, it gives CASSLRGQGVNYTF. The rearrangement joins TRBV7-9 to TRBJ1-2; 9 bases line up with TRBD1. The J segment lost 10 bases and the V segment lost 2 bases, leaving 8 bases of the junction unmatched. Germline V gives CDR1 SEHNR, CDR2 FQNEAQ (reference sequence). The CDR3 runs to 14 residues.

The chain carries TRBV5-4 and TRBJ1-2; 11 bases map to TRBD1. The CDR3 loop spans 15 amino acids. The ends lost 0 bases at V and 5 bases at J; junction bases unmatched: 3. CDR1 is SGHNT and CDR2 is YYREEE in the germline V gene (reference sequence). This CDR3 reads CASSLVGQGAYGYTF. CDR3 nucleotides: TGTGCCAGCAGCTTGGTCGGACAGGGGGCGTATGGCTACACCTTC.

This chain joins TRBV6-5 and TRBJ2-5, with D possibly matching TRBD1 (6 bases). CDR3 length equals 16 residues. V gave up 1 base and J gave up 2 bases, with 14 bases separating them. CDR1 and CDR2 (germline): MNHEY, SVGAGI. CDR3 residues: CASSYLQGDRQETQYF. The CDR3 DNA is TGTGCCAGCAGTTACTTACAGGGAGACAGGCAAGAGACCCAGTACTTC.

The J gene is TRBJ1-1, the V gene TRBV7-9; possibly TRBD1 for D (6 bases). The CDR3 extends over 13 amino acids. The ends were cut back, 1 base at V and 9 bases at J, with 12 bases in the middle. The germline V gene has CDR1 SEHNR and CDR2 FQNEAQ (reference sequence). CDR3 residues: CASSLGTGIKAFF. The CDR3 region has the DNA TGTGCCAGCAGCTTAGGTACAGGGATTAAAGCTTTCTTT. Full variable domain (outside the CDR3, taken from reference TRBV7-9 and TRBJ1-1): DTGVSQNPRHKITKRGQNVTFRCDPISEHNRLYWYRQTLGQGPEFLTYFQNEAQLEKSRLLSDRFSAERPKGSFSTLEIQRTEQGDSAMYLCASSLGTGIKAFFGQGTRLTVV.